This T cell receptor (beta chain) was captured in a study of T-cell memory formation after mild COVID-19. Study background: The TCR clusters were mostly specific to one donor.

The study's findings and limits: Pre-infection memory contained some responding clones, which suggested that cross-reactive memory had joined. CD4/CD8 balance characterized clones contracting day 15 to 85, and CD4+ skew characterized later expanders.

TCR alpha and TCR beta cDNA libraries carrying sample barcodes and UMIs came from 5'RACE with constant-segment primers. TCRdb called the 5' RACE reads again in MiXCR, with one record for every CDR3 protein. The sample has fewer than 350,000 distinct CDR3 sequences; around 8% are singletons. This clonotype was counted at least ten times. As yet, its antigen is unknown. V dropped 1 base and J dropped 4 bases, with 19 bases sitting between them. Germline values: CDR1 MGHRA, CDR2 YSYEKL. The CDR3 consists of 17 residues. This clonotype was obtained from a man younger than 30 who had mild COVID-19 (a few samples of this study predate the infection). Cell type and time point are not known. The specimen sequenced was PBMCs or a T cell subset sorted from them (not recorded which). This chain connects TRBV4-1 to TRBJ2-5; possible D gene TRBD1, 5 bases. Here the CDR3 reads CASSQGLHGVGAETQYF. The CDR3 DNA is TGCGCCAGCAGCCAAGGCCTCCATGGGGTAGGGGCAGAGACCCAGTACTTC.